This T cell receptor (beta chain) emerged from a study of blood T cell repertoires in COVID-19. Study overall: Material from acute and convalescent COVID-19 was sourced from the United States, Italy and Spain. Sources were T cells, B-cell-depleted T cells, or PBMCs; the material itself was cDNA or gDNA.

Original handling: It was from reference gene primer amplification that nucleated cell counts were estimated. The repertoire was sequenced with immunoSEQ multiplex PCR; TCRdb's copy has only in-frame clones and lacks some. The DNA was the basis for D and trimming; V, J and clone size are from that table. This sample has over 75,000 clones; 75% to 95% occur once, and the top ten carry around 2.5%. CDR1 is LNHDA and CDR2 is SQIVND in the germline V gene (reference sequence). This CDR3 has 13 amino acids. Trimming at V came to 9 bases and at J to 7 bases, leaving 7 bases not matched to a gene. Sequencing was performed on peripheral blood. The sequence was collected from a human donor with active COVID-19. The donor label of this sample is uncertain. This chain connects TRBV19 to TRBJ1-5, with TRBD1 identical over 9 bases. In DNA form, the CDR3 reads TGTGCCAGCCGGGACAGGGACGGACAGCCCCAGCATTTT. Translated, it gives CASRDRDGQPQHF.